This T cell receptor beta chain was recovered during a study of blood T cell repertoires in COVID-19. Study-wide background: Material from acute and convalescent COVID-19 was sourced from the United States, Italy and Spain. In each case, the material was cDNA or gDNA derived from T cells, B-cell-depleted T cells, or PBMCs.

In the authors' workflow: Amplification of reference gene primers provided the estimated nucleated cell counts. The data were produced by immunoSEQ multiplex PCR, yet TCRdb's version contains in-frame clones alone and is incomplete. The V and J calls and clone size come from that table; D and trimming were worked out from the DNA. Of fewer than 110,000 clones listed, roughly 92% are singletons. Sequenced material: peripheral blood. The origin of this receptor is a man aged 50 to 59 with active COVID-19.

The CDR3 DNA reads TGTGCCAGCTCACCAGGGACAGGGTGGCAAGAGACCCAGTACTTC. Translated: CASSPGTGWQETQYF. The chain employs TRBV18 and TRBJ2-5; 9 bases align to TRBD1. Unmatched junction bases numbered 3, after V lost 2 bases and J lost 2 bases. Germline V gives CDR1 KGHSH, CDR2 LQKENI. The CDR3 loop spans 15 amino acids.